This section outlines one TCR beta chain sequence together with its context. Its antigen is still unknown. Base qualities were left out, and no much larger clone turns up one base away. The immunoSEQ Assay was used to sequence TCRbeta CDR3 regions. After extraction, genomic DNA underwent amplification by bias-controlled multiplex PCR, followed by high-throughput sequencing. In the paper's pipeline: Collapsing and filtering of sequences were performed to quantify the absolute abundance of each unique TCRbeta CDR3 region. T cell fraction was estimated by normalization of TCRbeta template counts to usable DNA, with usable DNA being measured through amplification of reference genes present in all nucleated cells. Repertoire TCRs were annotated as SARS-CoV-2-specific when V gene, CDR3 amino acid sequence and J gene were exactly matched to a known reactive TCR set. The reference SARS-CoV-2 TCR set came from MIRA and was filtered for enrichment in COVID-19-positive ImmuneCODE repertoires, removing public or cross-reactive TCRs. Using the MIRA antigens, annotated TCRs were further analysed by specific ORF or by position within an ORF. Breadth was defined as annotated unique rearrangements over total unique productive rearrangements; depth was the summed frequency of those rearrangements. Two-sided Wilcoxon rank-sum tests were applied when comparing TCR breadth between groups. The table comes from immuneACCESS by way of TCRdb, which keeps in-frame sequences with V and J called. Part of the clones is missing from these tables; in studies checked, under half for an unresolved V gene and the rest for unknown reasons. The V and J calls and clone size are taken from that table; D and trimming were inferred from the DNA. This sample has over 350,000 clones in its table, and approximately 91% of those were observed once. Jointly, the top ten make up 3.5% of the sample.

The data were taken from a study of Ad26.COV2.S vaccination and SARS-CoV-2 variants (dated by TCRdb to the early 2020s). As for the study more broadly: Vaccine-arm donors were drawn from COV1001, a multicentre, randomized, double-blind, placebo-controlled phase I-IIa trial of Ad26.COV2.S in healthy adults. A total of 32 samples were included in the TCR-sequenced set, comprising some 20 Ad26.COV2.S vaccine recipients, 5 placebo recipients and 8 SARS-CoV-2 convalescent individuals. Sequencing of the TCRbeta repertoire served to evaluate the specificity and breadth of SARS-CoV-2-reactive T cell receptors following Ad26.COV2.S vaccination. Trial participants were randomized into five groups of five: low-dose or high-dose Ad26.COV2.S given once or twice, or placebo on both occasions. Blinding of investigators to trial group allocation was maintained during experiments and outcome assessment. Dosing of Ad26.COV2.S was intramuscular, at either 5x10^10 or 1x10^11 viral particles, delivered as one shot or as two shots spaced 56 days apart. Overall study results and their limits: After vaccination, substantial breadth of spike-specific CD8+ and CD4+ T cell responses was reported. Compared with placebo recipients, Ad26.COV2.S recipients showed higher spike-specific TCR breadth (P = 0.0014). The study was not powered for comparison of responses between vaccine doses or regimens. According to the authors, total T cell responses may have been underestimated by the TCR breadth and depth analyses. Vaccine and placebo recipients had comparable non-spike TCR breadth, which fits with the vaccine containing only spike.

From the germline V gene (reference sequence), CDR1 is LNHDA and CDR2 is SQIVND. V is shortened by 5 bases, J by 5 bases, and the region joining them spans 9 bases. Including cysteine and phenylalanine, the CDR3 has 13 amino acids. Just the 39-base CDR3 DNA is kept, in frame starting at base 1. The treatment or condition tag for this specimen amounts to: around 19 received Ad26.COV2.S at low or high dose, single or two shots; 5 received placebo; per-sample allocation not given. Repertoires of vaccine and placebo recipients were sequenced from samples collected on day 63 after the first injection. In Cohort 1b, about 25 adults aged 18-55 years were enrolled at a single site in Boston, USA, between 29 July and 7 August 2020. As a vaccine, Ad26.COV2.S was a replication-incompetent adenovirus type 26 vector that expressed a prefusion-stabilized SARS-CoV-2 spike protein derived from the original Wuhan strain.

The chain links TRBV19 with TRBJ2-2, with a tentative D gene TRBD2 over 6 matching bases. The sample here was peripheral blood, taken in a trial of Ad26.COV2.S vaccine versus placebo. This TCR was sampled from a person between 18 and 65 years old who received the Ad26.COV2.S COVID-19 vaccine or a placebo. The nucleotide sequence reads as follows: TGTGCCAGTAGTCCCCGGGGGACCGGGGAGCTGTTTTTT. Its translation reads: CASSPRGTGELFF.